These 7 T cell receptor beta chains came from one sample sequenced in a study of identical twins' blood T cells. TCRdb fed the 5' RACE reads into MiXCR, producing one record per CDR3 protein. The sample lists a few hundred thousand distinct CDR3 sequences; 25% to 35% were seen once. Sequencing input: PBMCs. The source of these receptors is a woman aged 18-49 years in good health.

The chain carries TRBV7-9 and TRBJ1-2; D possibly corresponds to TRBD1 (5 bases). CDR1 and CDR2 (germline): SEHNR, FQNEAQ (reference sequence). V was pared by 1 base and J by 4 bases, with 16 bases between. This CDR3 contains 16 residues. The chain's CDR3 is CASSLGGDLAGYGYTF. In DNA form, the CDR3 reads TGTGCCAGCAGCTTAGGAGGGGACCTCGCGGGCTATGGCTACACCTTC.

This chain connects TRBV10-3 to TRBJ2-7; the D is unclear. CDR3 length: 11 amino acids. Germline V gene sequence: CDR1 ENHRY, CDR2 SYGVKD. Trimming cost V 3 bases and J 7 bases, with 7 bases left between them. The CDR3 sequence is CAISDKAEQYF. Here the CDR3 DNA reads TGTGCCATCAGTGATAAGGCTGAGCAGTACTTC.

The chain couples TRBV5-1 to TRBJ1-1, with 8 positions matching TRBD1. The CDR3 contains 15 residues. Germline-derived CDR1 and CDR2 are SGHRS and YFSETQ. V shed 4 bases, J shed 1 base, and the junction held 6 bases outside the gene matches. CDR3 in DNA: TGCGCCAGCAGCCTGGACAGGGTGGCGAACACTGAAGCTTTCTTT. Its translation is CASSLDRVANTEAFF.

V and J are TRBV7-2 and TRBJ2-2, with 9 bases aligning to TRBD1. Trimming removed 2 bases from V and 7 bases from J; junction bases left unmatched: 5. Germline assignment: CDR1 SGHTA and CDR2 FQGNSA. The CDR3 length is 15 residues. The CDR3 region has the DNA TGTGCCAGCAGCTTACACAGGGGGCAGGGCGGGGAGCTGTTTTTT. It yields the protein CASSLHRGQGGELFF.

Concerning this clonotype itself: The germline gene is not matched at one end of the junction; a read error may be the cause. The chain is built from TRBV6-1 and TRBJ2-3, with D maybe TRBD2 (6 bases). Germline CDR1 reads MNHNS; CDR2 reads SASEGT. This CDR3 comprises 13 residues. This CDR3 reads CASSEVGLSGENF. CDR3 DNA sequence: TGTGCCAGCAGTGAAGTGGGGCTCTCGGGGGAAAACTTT.

This chain connects TRBV4-3 to TRBJ1-4, with D possibly TRBD1 on 5 matching bases. The CDR3 runs to 18 residues. Trimming took 0 bases from V and 8 from J, leaving 22 bases between them. Germline assignment: CDR1 LGHNA and CDR2 YSLEER. The CDR3 bases are TGCGCCAGCAGCCAAGATCCGGGAACCGAGACAGCGGACGAAAAACTGTTTTTT. Residues: CASSQDPGTETADEKLFF.

This clonotype was seen a handful of times. The V call is TRBV11-2, the J call TRBJ1-2; 7 bases map to TRBD1. The CDR3 runs to 14 residues. Germline-derived CDR1 and CDR2 are SGHAT and FQNNGV. After removal of 4 bases from V and 5 bases from J, the junction contained 7 bases not matched to a gene. The CDR3 DNA is TGTGCCAGCAGCTCGGCCGGGACAGCGTATGGCTACACCTTC. Its protein product is CASSSAGTAYGYTF.